The TCR beta chain under discussion was sequenced for a study of cytomegalovirus exposure and HLA in healthy donors. The CDR3 has 15 residues. With 3 bases clipped from V and 2 bases from J, the junction kept 3 bases outside the gene matches. Germline CDR1 and CDR2: SGDLS and YYNGEE. This clone was found a few times. Use of 60 Vbeta and 13 Jbeta primers characterized the PCR. Profiled with immunoSEQ multiplex PCR; TCRdb holds only in-frame clones, not every one. The sample records over 110,000 clones, about 84% being singletons. Material for sequencing was PBMCs. The receptor was isolated from a woman between 35 and 50 years old in good health and CMV-seropositive. The chain has TRBV9 and TRBJ1-3; 9 nucleotides agree with TRBD1. The CDR3: CASSGQGDPGNTIYF. CDR3 sequence (DNA): TGTGCCAGCAGCGGACAGGGGGATCCTGGAAACACCATATATTTT.